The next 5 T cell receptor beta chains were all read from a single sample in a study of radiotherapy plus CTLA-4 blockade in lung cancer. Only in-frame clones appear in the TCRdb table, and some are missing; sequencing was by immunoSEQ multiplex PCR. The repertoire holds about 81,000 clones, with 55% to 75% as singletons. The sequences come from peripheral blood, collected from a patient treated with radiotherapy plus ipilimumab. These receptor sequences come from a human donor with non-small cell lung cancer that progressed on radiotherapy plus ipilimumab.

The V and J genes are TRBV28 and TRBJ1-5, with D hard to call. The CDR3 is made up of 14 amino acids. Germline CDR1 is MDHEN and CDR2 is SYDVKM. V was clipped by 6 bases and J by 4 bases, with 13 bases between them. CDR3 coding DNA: TGTGCCAGCAGCCTCGGCCGGGGAAATCAGCCCCAGCATTTT. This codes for CASSLGRGNQPQHF. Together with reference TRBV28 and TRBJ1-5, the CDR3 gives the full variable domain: DVKVTQSSRYLVKRTGEKVFLECVQDMDHENMFWYRQDPGLGLRLIYFSYDVKMKEKGDIPEGYSVSREKKERFSLILESASTNQTSMYLCASSLGRGNQPQHFGDGTRLSIL.

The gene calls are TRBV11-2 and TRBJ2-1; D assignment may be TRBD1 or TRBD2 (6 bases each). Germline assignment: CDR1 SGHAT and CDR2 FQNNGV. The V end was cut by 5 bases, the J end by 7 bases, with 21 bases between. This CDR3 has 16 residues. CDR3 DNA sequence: TGTGCCAGCAGCCCTGGTAGGGGGGAGTCGGGTAATGAGCAGTTCTTC. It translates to CASSPGRGESGNEQFF.

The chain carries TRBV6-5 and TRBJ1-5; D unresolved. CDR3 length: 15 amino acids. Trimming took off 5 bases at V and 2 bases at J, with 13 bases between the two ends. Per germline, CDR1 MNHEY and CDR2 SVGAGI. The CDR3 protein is CASSLQPTGNQPQHF. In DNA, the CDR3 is TGTGCCAGCAGTCTTCAGCCGACCGGCAATCAGCCCCAGCATTTT.

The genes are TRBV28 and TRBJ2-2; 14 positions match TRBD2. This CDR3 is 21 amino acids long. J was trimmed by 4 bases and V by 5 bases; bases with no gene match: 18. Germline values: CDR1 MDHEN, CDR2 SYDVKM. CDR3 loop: CASSLIPPGLAGVESTGELFF. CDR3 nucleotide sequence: TGTGCCAGCAGTCTCATTCCCCCGGGACTAGCGGGAGTTGAGAGCACCGGGGAGCTGTTTTTT.

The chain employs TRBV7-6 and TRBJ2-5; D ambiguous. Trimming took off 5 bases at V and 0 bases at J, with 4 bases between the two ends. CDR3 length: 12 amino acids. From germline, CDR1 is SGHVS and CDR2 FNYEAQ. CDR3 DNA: TGTGCCAGCAGCGTGTACCAAGAGACCCAGTACTTC. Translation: CASSVYQETQYF. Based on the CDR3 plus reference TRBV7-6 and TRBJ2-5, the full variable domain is GAGVSQSPRYKVTKRGQDVALRCDPISGHVSLYWYRQALGQGPEFLTYFNYEAQQDKSGLPNDRFSAERPEGSISTLTIQRTEQRDSAMYRCASSVYQETQYFGPGTRLLVL.